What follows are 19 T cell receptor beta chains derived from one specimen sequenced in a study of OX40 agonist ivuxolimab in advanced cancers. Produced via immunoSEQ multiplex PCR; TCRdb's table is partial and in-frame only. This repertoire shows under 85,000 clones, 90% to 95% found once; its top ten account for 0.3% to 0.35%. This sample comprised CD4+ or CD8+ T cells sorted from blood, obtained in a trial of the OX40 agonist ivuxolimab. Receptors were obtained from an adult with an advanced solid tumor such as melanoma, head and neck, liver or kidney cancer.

The DNA for the CDR3 is TGTGCCACCAAGACCGTATCCTACGAGCAGTACTTC. Its translation is CATKTVSYEQYF. This rearrangement joins TRBV6-5 to TRBJ2-7; D not resolved. The CDR3 extends over 12 amino acids. Germline CDR1 is MNHEY and CDR2 is SVGAGI. Trimming took 10 bases from V and 1 from J, leaving 11 bases between them.

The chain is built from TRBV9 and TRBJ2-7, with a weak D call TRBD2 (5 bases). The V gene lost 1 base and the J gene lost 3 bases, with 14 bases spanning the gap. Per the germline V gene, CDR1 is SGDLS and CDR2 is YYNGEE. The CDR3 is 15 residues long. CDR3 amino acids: CASSVNQSGGYEQYF. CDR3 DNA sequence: TGTGCCAGCAGCGTAAACCAATCAGGAGGCTACGAGCAGTACTTC.

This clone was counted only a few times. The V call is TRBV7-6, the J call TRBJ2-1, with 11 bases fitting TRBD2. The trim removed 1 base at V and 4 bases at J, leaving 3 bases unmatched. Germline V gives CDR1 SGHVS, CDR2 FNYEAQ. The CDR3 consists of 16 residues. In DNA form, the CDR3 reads TGTGCCAGCAGCTTAGTTGGGACTAGCGGATACAATGAGCAGTTCTTC. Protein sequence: CASSLVGTSGYNEQFF.

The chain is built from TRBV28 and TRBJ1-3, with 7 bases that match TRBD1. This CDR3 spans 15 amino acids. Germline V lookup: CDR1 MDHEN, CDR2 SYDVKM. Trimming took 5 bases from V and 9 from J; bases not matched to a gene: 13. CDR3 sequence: CASSLQGVSRRTIYF. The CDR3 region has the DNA TGTGCCAGCAGTCTGCAGGGGGTATCTCGACGCACCATATATTTT.

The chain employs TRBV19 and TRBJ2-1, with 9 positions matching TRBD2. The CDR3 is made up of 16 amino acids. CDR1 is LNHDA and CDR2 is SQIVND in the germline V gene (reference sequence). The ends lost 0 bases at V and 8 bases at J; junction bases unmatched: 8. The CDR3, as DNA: TGTGCCAGTAGTATAGATCCCGGGACTAGCCTCTATGAGCAGTTCTTC. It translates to CASSIDPGTSLYEQFF.

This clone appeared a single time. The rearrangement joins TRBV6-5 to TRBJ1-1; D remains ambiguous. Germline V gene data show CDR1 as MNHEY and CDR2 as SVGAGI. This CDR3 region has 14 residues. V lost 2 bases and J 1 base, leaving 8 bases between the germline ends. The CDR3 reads CASSYTIKNTEAFF. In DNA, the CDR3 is TGTGCCAGCAGTTACACGATTAAGAACACTGAAGCTTTCTTT.

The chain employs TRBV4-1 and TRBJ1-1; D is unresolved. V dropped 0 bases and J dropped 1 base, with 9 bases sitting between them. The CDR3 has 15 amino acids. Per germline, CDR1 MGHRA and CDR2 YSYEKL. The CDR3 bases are TGCGCCAGCAGCCAAGAGGGTTGGGAGAACACTGAAGCTTTCTTT. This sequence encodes CASSQEGWENTEAFF.

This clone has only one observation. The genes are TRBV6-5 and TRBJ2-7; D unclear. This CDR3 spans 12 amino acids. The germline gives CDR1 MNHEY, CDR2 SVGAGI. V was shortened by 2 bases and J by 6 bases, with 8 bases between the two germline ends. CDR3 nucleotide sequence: TGTGCCAGCAGTTACACGGGTGGCGAGCAGTACTTC. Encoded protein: CASSYTGGEQYF.

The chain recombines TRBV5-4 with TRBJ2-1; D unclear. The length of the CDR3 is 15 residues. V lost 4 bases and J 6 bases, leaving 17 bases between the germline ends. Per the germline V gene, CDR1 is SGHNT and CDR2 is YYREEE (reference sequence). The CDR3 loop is CASSGGGLVVNEQFF. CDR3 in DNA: TGTGCCAGCAGCGGTGGTGGTCTAGTCGTCAATGAGCAGTTCTTC.

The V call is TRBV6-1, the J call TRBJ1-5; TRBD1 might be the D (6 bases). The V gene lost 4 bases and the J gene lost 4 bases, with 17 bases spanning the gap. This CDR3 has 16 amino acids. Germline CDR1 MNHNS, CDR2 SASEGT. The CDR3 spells CASSAQGLTANQPQHF. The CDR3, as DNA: TGTGCCAGCAGTGCACAGGGCCTGACGGCAAATCAGCCCCAGCATTTT.

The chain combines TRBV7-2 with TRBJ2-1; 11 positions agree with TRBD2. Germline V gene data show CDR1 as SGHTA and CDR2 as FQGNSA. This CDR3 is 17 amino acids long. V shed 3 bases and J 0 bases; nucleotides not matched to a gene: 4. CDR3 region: CASSLGLAVGSYNEQFF. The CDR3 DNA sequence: TGTGCCAGCAGCTTGGGACTAGCGGTCGGCTCCTACAATGAGCAGTTCTTC.

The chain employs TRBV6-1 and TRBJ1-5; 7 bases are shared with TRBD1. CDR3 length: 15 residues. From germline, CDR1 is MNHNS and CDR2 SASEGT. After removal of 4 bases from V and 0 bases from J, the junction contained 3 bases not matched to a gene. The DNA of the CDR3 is TGTGCCAGCAGTGGGGGGGACAGTAGCAATCAGCCCCAGCATTTT. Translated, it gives CASSGGDSSNQPQHF.

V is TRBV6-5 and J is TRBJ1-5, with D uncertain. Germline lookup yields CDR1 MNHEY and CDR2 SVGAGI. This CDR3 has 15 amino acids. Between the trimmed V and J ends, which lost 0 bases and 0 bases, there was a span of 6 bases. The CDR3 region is CASSYSGSSNQPQHF. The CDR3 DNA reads TGTGCCAGCAGTTACTCGGGGTCTAGCAATCAGCCCCAGCATTTT.

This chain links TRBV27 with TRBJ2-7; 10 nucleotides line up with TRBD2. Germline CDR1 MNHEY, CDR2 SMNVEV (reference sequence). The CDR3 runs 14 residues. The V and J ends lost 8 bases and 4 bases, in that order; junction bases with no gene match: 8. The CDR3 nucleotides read TGTGCCAGCGCCGGGAGCGGGAGGGAGTACGAGCAGTACTTC. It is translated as CASAGSGREYEQYF.

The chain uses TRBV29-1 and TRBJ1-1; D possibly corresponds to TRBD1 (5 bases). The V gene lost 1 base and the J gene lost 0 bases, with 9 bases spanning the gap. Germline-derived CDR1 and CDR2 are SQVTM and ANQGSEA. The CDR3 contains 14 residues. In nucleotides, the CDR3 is TGCAGCGTTGAAGGACAGACTTTGAACACTGAAGCTTTCTTT. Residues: CSVEGQTLNTEAFF.

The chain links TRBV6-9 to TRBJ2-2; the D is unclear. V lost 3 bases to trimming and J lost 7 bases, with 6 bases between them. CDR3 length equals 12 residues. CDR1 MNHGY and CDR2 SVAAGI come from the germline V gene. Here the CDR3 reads CASSYSDGELFF. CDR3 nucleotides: TGTGCCAGCAGTTACTCGGACGGGGAGCTGTTTTTT.

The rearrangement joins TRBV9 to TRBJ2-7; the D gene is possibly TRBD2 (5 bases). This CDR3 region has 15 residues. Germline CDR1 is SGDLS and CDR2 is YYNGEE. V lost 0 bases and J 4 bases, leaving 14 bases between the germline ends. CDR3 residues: CASSVDPTTTYEQYF. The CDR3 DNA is TGTGCCAGCAGCGTAGATCCGACTACGACATACGAGCAGTACTTC. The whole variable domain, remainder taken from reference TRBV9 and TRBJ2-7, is DSGVTQTPKHLITATGQRVTLRCSPRSGDLSVYWYQQSLDQGLQFLIQYYNGEERAKGNILERFSAQQFPDLHSELNLSSLELGDSALYFCASSVDPTTTYEQYFGPGTRLTVT.

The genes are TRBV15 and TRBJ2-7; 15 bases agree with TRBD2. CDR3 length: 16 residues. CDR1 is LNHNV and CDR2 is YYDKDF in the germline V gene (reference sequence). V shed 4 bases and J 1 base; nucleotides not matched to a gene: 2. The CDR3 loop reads CATSKGTSGRSYEQYF. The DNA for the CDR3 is TGTGCCACCAGCAAAGGGACTAGCGGGAGGTCCTACGAGCAGTACTTC.

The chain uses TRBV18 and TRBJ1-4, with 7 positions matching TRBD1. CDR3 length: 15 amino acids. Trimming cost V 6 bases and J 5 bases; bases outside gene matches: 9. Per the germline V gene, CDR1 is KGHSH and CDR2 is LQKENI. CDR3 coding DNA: TGTGCCAGCTCGCCCCGACAGGGTCTGAATGAAAAACTGTTTTTT. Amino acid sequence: CASSPRQGLNEKLFF.